The clone carrying this T cell receptor (beta chain) occurred many times. The antigen is undetermined. V shed 5 bases, J shed 1 base, and the junction held 8 bases outside the gene matches. Germline V gives CDR1 SGHTA, CDR2 FQGNSA. The CDR3 length is 16 residues. TCRdb recomputed calls from the 5' RACE reads with MiXCR, one row per CDR3 protein. The data contain approximately 69,000 distinct CDR3 sequences, roughly 5% of them seen just once; the ten biggest clones take up around 2.2%. The sample belongs to a study of CD8 T cells in ankylosing spondylitis. Study-level findings and limits: Significantly higher representation of disease-linked clones was reported for matched ankylosing spondylitis synovial fluid. In reactive arthritis synovial fluid and blood, some motif variants had been reported before.

The sequence was collected from a male donor with ankylosing spondylitis or in good health (not recorded which). The genes are TRBV7-2 and TRBJ2-3, with TRBD2 identical over 8 bases. Material for sequencing was blood, either unsorted or a sorted T cell fraction (not recorded which). This CDR3 reads CASSPGGPSRTDTQYF. CDR3 sequence (DNA): TGTGCCAGCAGCCCGGGGGGGCCGAGCCGCACAGATACGCAGTATTTT.